This passage covers 11 T cell receptor beta chains from one sample sequenced in a study of CD4 T cells in relation to SARS-CoV-2 and coronaviruses. No antigen has been assigned to these receptors. This table comes from immunoSEQ multiplex PCR, and its TCRdb copy is limited to in-frame clones, with some not included. The table lists more than 25,000 clones, around 75% of them singletons, with under 25% in the top ten. The unexposed donors gave CD4+ T cells in about 2011-2018, prior to COVID-19. CD4+ T cells were isolated from the cells after nine to eleven days of culture. Sequencing was done on a sample of CD4+ T cells from PBMCs, cultured in vitro. These receptors came from a human donor in good health.

This chain joins TRBV12-5 and TRBJ2-7, with a possible D match to TRBD1 (6 bases). Germline V lookup: CDR1 LGHNT, CDR2 FRNRAP. V was shortened by 0 bases and J by 3 bases, with 12 bases between the two germline ends. The CDR3 length is 15 residues. The DNA for the CDR3 is TGTGCTAGTGGTTTGGTGGGGGCTCGCGACTACGAGCAGTACTTC. Its protein product is CASGLVGARDYEQYF. The variable domain in full, completed from reference TRBV12-5 and TRBJ2-7, reads DARVTQTPRHKVTEMGQEVTMRCQPILGHNTVFWYRQTMMQGLELLAYFRNRAPLDDSGMPKDRFSAEMPDATLATLKIQPSEPRDSAVYFCASGLVGARDYEQYFGPGTRLTVT.

The gene calls are TRBV25-1 and TRBJ2-3; D ambiguous. The germline V gene encodes CDR1 MGHDK and CDR2 SYGVNS. The CDR3 has 15 amino acids. The V end lost 1 base, the J end lost 2 bases, and 10 bases lay between the germline ends. CDR3 nucleotides: TGTGCCAGCAGTGAATTAATGTCCACCACAGATACGCAGTATTTT. This codes for CASSELMSTTDTQYF.

This clone was detected once. J is TRBJ1-4 and V is TRBV7-2, with D tentatively TRBD1 (5 bases). Trimming stripped 0 bases from V and 5 bases from J, with 10 bases between. The V gene's germline CDR1 is SGHTA and CDR2 FQGNSA. The CDR3 length is 15 residues. CDR3 bases: TGTGCCAGCAGCTTAGCAAGGGGCAGCAATGAAAAACTGTTTTTT. This translates into CASSLARGSNEKLFF.

The chain recombines TRBV6-5 with TRBJ2-1, with 7 positions matching TRBD2. CDR3 length equals 15 residues. Germline V gene lookup returns CDR1 MNHEY and CDR2 SVGAGI. The ends lost 6 bases at V and 1 base at J; junction bases unmatched: 6. CDR3 DNA sequence: TGTGCCAGCAGCATTAGCGGGCGTTCCTACAATGAGCAGTTCTTC. Translating gives CASSISGRSYNEQFF.

The V gene is TRBV19, the J gene TRBJ2-7; D is unresolved. V was shortened by 5 bases and J by 1 base, with 6 bases between the two germline ends. Germline V gives CDR1 LNHDA, CDR2 SQIVND (reference sequence). The CDR3 loop spans 12 amino acids. The CDR3 DNA is TGTGCCAGTAGTTCTGAGTCCTACGAGCAGTACTTC. It encodes CASSSESYEQYF.

This chain links TRBV30 with TRBJ2-1; no reliable D call. The germline gives CDR1 GTSNPN, CDR2 SVGIG (reference sequence). The CDR3 is made up of 14 amino acids. V lost 0 bases and J lost 9, with 15 bases in between. This chain's CDR3 is CAWSVYSGWGEQFF. The DNA for the CDR3 is TGTGCCTGGAGTGTCTATAGTGGTTGGGGTGAGCAGTTCTTC.

This clone was recorded once. DNA of the CDR3: TGTGCCAGCAGTTTATCGGGACAGGGGTTGGATACGCAGTATTTT. This sequence encodes CASSLSGQGLDTQYF. The V and J genes are TRBV27 and TRBJ2-3, with 10 bases aligning to TRBD1. The length of the CDR3 is 15 residues. Looked up from germline, CDR1 is MNHEY and CDR2 is SMNVEV (reference sequence). J was trimmed by 6 bases and V by 0 bases; bases with no gene match: 3.

This clone was counted between two and nine times. The rearrangement links TRBV7-9 to TRBJ2-1; D call uncertain. This CDR3 spans 11 amino acids. Trimming took 7 bases from V and 10 from J, leaving 11 bases between them. The germline CDR1 and CDR2 sequences are SEHNR and FQNEAQ (reference sequence). DNA of the CDR3: TGTGCCAGCACCCTTTTGGGGGAGCAGTTCTTC. Amino acids: CASTLLGEQFF.

This chain joins TRBV29-1 and TRBJ1-1, with D possibly matching TRBD1 (5 bases). The CDR3 runs to 13 residues. Per the germline V gene, CDR1 is SQVTM and CDR2 is ANQGSEA. V was shortened by 4 bases and J by 8 bases, with 17 bases between the two germline ends. CDR3 residues: CSVGAVVGAEAFF. CDR3 in DNA: TGCAGCGTTGGAGCTGTTGTAGGGGCGGAAGCTTTCTTT.

This clone was counted a single time. V gene TRBV6-2 or TRBV6-3 combines with J gene TRBJ2-1; no clear D gene. CDR1 and CDR2 (germline): MNHEY, SVGEGT. The CDR3 totals 16 residues. V lost 7 bases and J lost 3, with 19 bases in between. In nucleotides, the CDR3 is TGTGCCAGCAACCCCAACCCGGTACATTTCTACAATGAGCAGTTCTTC. As protein: CASNPNPVHFYNEQFF.

This chain uses TRBV5-1 with TRBJ2-3; D gene uncertain. V was clipped by 2 bases and J by 0 bases, with 16 bases between them. This CDR3 spans 17 amino acids. The germline CDR1 and CDR2 sequences are SGHRS and YFSETQ. Here the CDR3 reads CASSFGSTSSSTDTQYF. The CDR3 nucleotides read TGCGCCAGCAGCTTCGGGTCTACCTCCTCTAGCACAGATACGCAGTATTTT. Supplemented by reference TRBV5-1 and TRBJ2-3, the full variable domain reads KAGVTQTPRYLIKTRGQQVTLSCSPISGHRSVSWYQQTPGQGLQFLFEYFSETQRNKGNFPGRFSGRQFSNSRSEMNVSTLELGDSALYLCASSFGSTSSSTDTQYFGPGTRLTVL.